These 21 T cell receptor beta chains originate from one sample sequenced in a study of T cells after yellow fever vaccination. Via MiXCR, TCRdb re-called the 5' RACE reads, giving one row per CDR3 protein. The sample lists about 53,000 distinct CDR3 sequences, about 5% occurring once. The starting material was PBMCs, either bulk or a sorted T-cell subset (CD4+, CD8+, memory, or dextramer-sorted; not recorded which), obtained on the day of the yellow fever booster vaccination. The receptors were gathered from a man between 18 and 35 years old who received the YFV17D yellow fever vaccine.

The chain joins TRBV7-2 to TRBJ1-2, with TRBD1 matching 11 bases. The CDR3 is 16 amino acids. Trimming at V came to 1 base and at J to 4 bases, leaving 5 bases not matched to a gene. Germline V gives CDR1 SGHTA, CDR2 FQGNSA. CDR3: CASSLGRGQGVYGYTF. The CDR3 DNA sequence: TGTGCCAGCAGCTTAGGGCGGGGACAGGGGGTCTATGGCTACACCTTC.

The V call is TRBV27, the J call TRBJ1-2, with TRBD1 matching over 7 bases. Germline values: CDR1 MNHEY, CDR2 SMNVEV (reference sequence). CDR3 length: 14 amino acids. The V and J ends lost 6 bases and 4 bases, in that order; junction bases with no gene match: 8. The CDR3 loop is CASSRQGLGYGYTF. CDR3 DNA sequence: TGTGCCAGCAGCCGACAGGGTCTTGGCTATGGCTACACCTTC.

There are many counts of this clonotype. The chain has TRBV27 and TRBJ1-2, with D hard to call. The CDR3 totals 14 residues. Trimming shortened V by 5 bases and J by 3 bases, and 13 bases separated the two germline ends. Germline V CDR1 and CDR2: MNHEY, SMNVEV (reference sequence). CDR3 nucleotide sequence: TGTGCCAGCAGTCGCATGGTGTCGGACTATGGCTACACCTTC. Encoded protein: CASSRMVSDYGYTF.

Many counts were recorded for this clonotype. The rearrangement uses TRBV29-1 and TRBJ1-2, with no clear D. The CDR3 covers 12 residues. CDR1 and CDR2 from the germline V gene are SQVTM and ANQGSEA. V lost 0 bases and J 8 bases, leaving 10 bases between the germline ends. The CDR3 loop is CSVEDPPSGYTF. CDR3 in DNA: TGCAGCGTTGAAGACCCCCCCTCCGGCTACACCTTC. Full variable domain (remainder filled in from reference TRBV29-1 and TRBJ1-2): SAVISQKPSRDICQRGTSLTIQCQVDSQVTMMFWYRQQPGQSLTLIATANQGSEATYESGFVIDKFPISRPNLTFSTLTVSNMSPEDSSIYLCSVEDPPSGYTFGSGTRLTVV.

In its sample, this clonotype was seen many times. The chain recombines TRBV7-9 with TRBJ2-1; D is unclear. Germline CDR1 is SEHNR and CDR2 is FQNEAQ (reference sequence). The germline V and J ends were trimmed by 6 bases and 10 bases, with 13 bases remaining between them. The CDR3 loop spans 12 amino acids. Here the CDR3 reads CASSRDGSEQFF. For the CDR3, the DNA is TGTGCCAGCAGTCGAGATGGCAGCGAGCAGTTCTTC.

The chain carries TRBV7-8 and TRBJ2-7, with no clear D. The CDR3 consists of 14 residues. V was trimmed by 5 bases and J by 2 bases, leaving 13 bases between them. Germline V CDR1 and CDR2: SGHVS, FQNEAQ. CDR3 bases: TGTGCCAGCAGCCGAGAGGCAGGTACCTACGAGCAGTACGTC. Translated, it gives CASSREAGTYEQYV.

This clonotype was counted at least ten times. The chain employs TRBV4-3 and TRBJ2-5; no clear D gene. V was trimmed by 0 bases and J by 5 bases, leaving 10 bases between them. The CDR3 runs 14 residues. Germline V CDR1 and CDR2: LGHNA, YSLEER. CDR3 sequence reads: CASSQDDTHETQYF. The CDR3 DNA follows: TGCGCCAGCAGCCAAGACGACACCCACGAGACCCAGTACTTC.

This clonotype has a count of ten or more. V gene TRBV6-1 combines with J gene TRBJ2-7; TRBD1 might be the D (5 bases). V was trimmed by 2 bases and J by 2 bases, leaving 13 bases between them. The CDR3 covers 15 residues. The germline CDR1 and CDR2 sequences are MNHNS and SASEGT. CDR3: CASSERAGPTYEQYV. Here the CDR3 DNA reads TGTGCCAGCAGTGAAAGGGCAGGGCCTACCTACGAGCAGTACGTC.

This clonotype appeared many times. The chain couples TRBV7-9 to TRBJ2-7; 11 nucleotides match TRBD1. This CDR3 spans 15 amino acids. V was clipped by 5 bases and J by 3 bases; unmatched bases: 6. The germline V gene has CDR1 SEHNR and CDR2 FQNEAQ (reference sequence). The CDR3 loop is CASSRTGTGGYEQYV. Written as DNA, the CDR3 is TGTGCCAGCAGCCGAACCGGGACAGGGGGCTACGAGCAGTACGTC.

This clonotype was seen a handful of times. This chain joins TRBV11-3 and TRBJ2-3, with D perhaps TRBD1 (6 bases). From germline, CDR1 is SGHNT and CDR2 YENEEA. The CDR3 spans 17 residues. V dropped 4 bases and J dropped 2 bases, with 19 bases sitting between them. The CDR3 nucleotides are TGTGCCAGCAGCTCCCGTGAAGGGGGAACTCTCACAGATACGCAGTATTTT. Translated, it gives CASSSREGGTLTDTQYF.

This clonotype was recorded many times. The chain recombines TRBV13 with TRBJ1-2, with TRBD1 matching over 9 bases. The trim removed 5 bases at V and 5 bases at J, leaving 6 bases unmatched. Germline V lookup: CDR1 PRHDT, CDR2 FYEKMQ (reference sequence). This CDR3 region has 14 residues. CDR3 amino acids: CASSLWTGVYGYTF. CDR3 in DNA: TGTGCCAGCAGCCTCTGGACAGGGGTGTATGGCTACACCTTC.

Comments on this clonotype: It may be a read error: a sequence one base away is much more abundant. The chain links TRBV20-1 to TRBJ2-3, with 9 nucleotides matching TRBD1. The CDR3 runs 15 residues. Germline V gene sequence: CDR1 DFQATT, CDR2 SNEGSKA (reference sequence). The V gene end was trimmed by 3 bases and the J gene end by 2 bases; junction bases not matched to a gene: 6. This chain's CDR3 is CSARPGDRVTDTQYF. As DNA, the CDR3 is TGCAGTGCTAGGCCCGGGGACAGGGTCACAGATACGCAGTATTTT.

This clonotype was seen at least ten times. V gene TRBV7-2 combines with J gene TRBJ2-5; perhaps TRBD2 as D (5 bases). CDR3 size: 15 residues. Looked up from germline, CDR1 is SGHTA and CDR2 is FQGNSA. With 1 base removed from V and 1 base from J, the gap between germline ends came to 10 bases. CDR3 amino acids: CASSLVAGGQETQYF. CDR3 bases: TGTGCCAGCAGCTTAGTCGCAGGAGGCCAAGAGACCCAGTACTTC.

In its sample, this clonotype was seen many times. The gene calls are TRBV7-9 and TRBJ1-5; possibly TRBD1 for D (6 bases). CDR1 is SEHNR and CDR2 is FQNEAQ in the germline V gene (reference sequence). The CDR3 runs 14 residues. Trimming pared 5 bases from V and 10 bases from J, leaving 18 bases between. Written as DNA, the CDR3 is TGTGCCAGCAGCCAGGGACTTTTAGGGGGTCCCCAGCATTTT. It is translated as CASSQGLLGGPQHF.

This clonotype occurred a few times. V usage is TRBV5-6 and J usage is TRBJ1-1; the D gene is possibly TRBD1 (5 bases). CDR1 and CDR2 (germline): SGHDT, YYEEEE. Trimming took 4 bases from V and 5 from J, leaving 15 bases between them. The CDR3 runs to 14 residues. CDR3 DNA sequence: TGTGCCAGCAGCCCCGGGGGGGGTAGAACTGAAGCTTTCTTT. The encoded protein is CASSPGGGRTEAFF.

This clonotype appeared many times. The chain has TRBV7-9 and TRBJ2-5; D gene uncertain. Germline V gene data show CDR1 as SEHNR and CDR2 as FQNEAQ (reference sequence). This CDR3 spans 15 amino acids. With 1 base removed from V and 1 base from J, the gap between germline ends came to 10 bases. CDR3 region: CASSLVTAVQETQYF. CDR3 DNA: TGTGCCAGCAGCTTAGTAACGGCAGTCCAAGAGACCCAGTACTTC.

This clonotype was seen many times. The V call is TRBV12-3 or TRBV12-4, the J call TRBJ1-2; maybe TRBD1 (6 bases). Trimming cost V 5 bases and J 4 bases, with 17 bases left between them. This CDR3 comprises 15 residues. CDR3 residues: CASSLGGGLVYGYTF. The CDR3 nucleotides read TGTGCCAGCAGTCTCGGGGGGGGGCTGGTCTATGGCTACACCTTC.

This clonotype showed up many times. The chain has TRBV6-5 and TRBJ1-2; D remains unclear. V lost 0 bases, J lost 5 bases, and 19 bases lay in between. The germline V gene has CDR1 MNHEY and CDR2 SVGAGI. This CDR3 contains 17 residues. The CDR3, as DNA: TGTGCCAGCAGTTACTCGGCTTCGGCCCCGAGGACGTATGGCTACACCTTC. Amino acids: CASSYSASAPRTYGYTF.

This clonotype was counted between two and nine times. This sequence joins TRBV10-2 and TRBJ1-2; D unclear. Germline loops: CDR1 WSHSY, CDR2 SAAADI. This CDR3 is 14 amino acids long. V was shortened by 5 bases and J by 10 bases, with 20 bases between the two germline ends. In DNA, the CDR3 is TGCGCCAGCAGTTCCCCCCAGGAAAACGGCCCCTACACCTTC. Its translation: CASSSPQENGPYTF.

This clonotype was observed a handful of times. J is TRBJ1-2 and V is TRBV4-3; D is unclear. V lost 5 bases to trimming and J lost 0 bases, with 4 bases between them. This CDR3 has 12 residues. Germline V lookup: CDR1 LGHNA, CDR2 YSLEER. Written as DNA, the CDR3 is TGCGCCAGCAGCGCTCCTAACTATGGCTACACCTTC. Its protein product is CASSAPNYGYTF.

This clonotype was seen a handful of times. One junction end does not reproduce the germline sequence, and a read error may be involved. This chain links TRBV4-1 with TRBJ1-5; D is uncertain. This CDR3 has 17 residues. From germline, CDR1 is MGHRA and CDR2 YSYEKL. CDR3 in amino acids: CSSSQAWTSRHNQPQHF. In DNA form, the CDR3 reads TGCTCCAGCAGCCAAGCCTGGACGAGTCGGCACAATCAGCCCCAGCATTTT.